The source of this T cell receptor (beta chain) is a study of T cell repertoires in cytomegalovirus infection. Germline assignment: CDR1 MNHEY and CDR2 SMNVEV (reference sequence). The CDR3 totals 11 residues. Trimming stripped 2 bases from V and 11 bases from J, with 9 bases between. The sample holds a few counts of this clonotype. Its antigen is unidentified. Study-level results: Identification of carriers of CMV plus the relevant HLA was performed using cumulative public TCR beta family frequency.

TCRdb called the reads again in MiXCR, with one record for every CDR3 protein. This sample yields 550,000 to 700,000 distinct CDR3 sequences, of which over 35% are seen a single time; 48% belongs to the top ten. Here the sequenced sample was cultured PBMCs, taken from culture after CMV antigen stimulation. This chain links TRBV27 with TRBJ1-1; D remains ambiguous. This receptor was obtained from a human donor in good health (CMV status not recorded). Some clones in this sample may be carry-over from other donors' samples. The CDR3 sequence: CASSLGQRAFF. CDR3 nucleotide sequence: TGTGCCAGCAGTTTAGGTCAGAGGGCTTTCTTT.